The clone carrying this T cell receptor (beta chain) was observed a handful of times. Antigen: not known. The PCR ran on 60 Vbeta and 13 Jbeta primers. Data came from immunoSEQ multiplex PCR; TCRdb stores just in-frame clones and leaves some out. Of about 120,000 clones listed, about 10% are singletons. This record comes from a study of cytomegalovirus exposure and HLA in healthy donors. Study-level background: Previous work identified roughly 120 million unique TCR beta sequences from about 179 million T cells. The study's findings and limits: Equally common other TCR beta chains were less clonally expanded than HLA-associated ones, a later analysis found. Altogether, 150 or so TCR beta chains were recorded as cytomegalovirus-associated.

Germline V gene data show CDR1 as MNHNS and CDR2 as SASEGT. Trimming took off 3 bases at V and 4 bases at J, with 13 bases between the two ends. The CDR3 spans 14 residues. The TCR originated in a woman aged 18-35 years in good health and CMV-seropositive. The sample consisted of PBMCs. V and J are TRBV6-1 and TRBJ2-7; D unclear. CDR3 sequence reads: CASSDRGAFYEQYF. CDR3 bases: TGTGCCAGCAGTGACCGCGGAGCATTTTACGAGCAGTACTTC.